This T cell receptor (beta chain) was found in a study of T cells in Graves' hyperthyroidism and ophthalmopathy. J was trimmed by 5 bases and V by 5 bases; bases with no gene match: 4. CDR3 length equals 14 residues. Per the germline V gene, CDR1 is MDHEN and CDR2 is SYDVKM. This clonotype was seen at least ten times. Antigen specificity is unknown. Overall study results and limits: Most thyroid clonotypes with frequency above 0.001 were detected in blood. Model-based prediction identified ophthalmopathy a median about 7 months prior to its onset.

Used for diagnoses were clinical symptoms, serum thyroxine and TRAb, thyroid ultrasound and orbital computed tomography. Cells are PBMCs isolated from more than 8.5 ml of fresh blood. Using RNA transcripts as the source, TCR beta CDR3 regions were amplified. Carried out on the TCR CDR3, a first-round RT-PCR used the HTBI primer set. TCRdb recomputed calls from the multiplex PCR reads with MiXCR, one row per CDR3 protein. The sample lists around 350,000 distinct CDR3 sequences, 15% occurring once. This chain links TRBV28 with TRBJ2-1, with 9 bases identical to TRBD1. This sequence originates from a woman in her sixties with Graves' ophthalmopathy. The sample taken for sequencing was blood. The CDR3 DNA reads TGTGCCAGCAGTCAGACAGGGGGAAACAATGAGCAGTTCTTC. It is translated as CASSQTGGNNEQFF. The full variable domain, completed using reference TRBV28 and TRBJ2-1, is DVKVTQSSRYLVKRTGEKVFLECVQDMDHENMFWYRQDPGLGLRLIYFSYDVKMKEKGDIPEGYSVSREKKERFSLILESASTNQTSMYLCASSQTGGNNEQFFGPGTRLTVL.